This TCR beta chain was identified during a study of blood T cell repertoires in COVID-19. Study-level background: Donors in the United States, Italy and Spain gave samples during acute or convalescent COVID-19. T cells, B-cell-depleted T cells, or PBMCs supplied cDNA or gDNA.

The CDR3 contains 11 residues. CDR1 and CDR2 (germline): MGHDK, SYGVNS. Trimming took 7 bases from V and 3 from J; bases not matched to a gene: 0. Authors' analysis steps: Using reference gene primer amplification, nucleated cell counts were estimated. Method: immunoSEQ multiplex PCR; TCRdb's copy keeps in-frame clones and lacks some. V and J calls and clone size are those listed in that table; D and trimming were worked out from the DNA. The data contain 200,000 or so clones, under 85% of them singletons. This receptor was obtained from a woman aged 40 to 50 with acute or convalescent COVID-19. Source material: peripheral blood. The genes are TRBV25-1 and TRBJ2-7; TRBD1 matches 7 bases. The CDR3 nucleotides are TGTGCCAGCACAGGGGGCTACGAGCAGTACTTC. Residues: CASTGGYEQYF.